The rows below give T cell receptor beta chains drawn from one sample of a study of blood T cell repertoires in COVID-19. The method was immunoSEQ multiplex PCR; TCRdb's version includes in-frame clones alone and lacks a portion of them. This table holds 50,000 to 55,000 clones, 70% to 85% found once. The specimen was peripheral blood. All receptors come from a man of 80 years or more with COVID-19, enrolled during active disease. CDR3s include the opening cysteine and the closing phenylalanine or tryptophan. Each record gives: CDR3 DNA, CDR3 protein, V gene, D gene, clone size, J gene. A D gene is named only where the DNA matches it firmly. Clone size is not always given. Where it is, it says once, few, many or a class for expanded clones.

CDR3 DNA: TGTGCCAGCAGCTTAACTGACGGAGCGAGCTCTGGAAACACCATATATTTT
CDR3 protein: CASSLTDGASSGNTIYF
V gene: TRBV11-2
D gene: -
clone size: -
J gene: TRBJ1-3

CDR3 DNA: TGTGCCACCAGCAGATACAGGGACGGCTACACCTTC
CDR3 protein: CATSRYRDGYTF
V gene: TRBV15
D gene: -
clone size: -
J gene: TRBJ1-2

CDR3 DNA: TGTGCCAGCAGCGTTTCCCCAGATCAGCCCCAGCATTTT
CDR3 protein: CASSVSPDQPQHF
V gene: TRBV9
D gene: -
clone size: -
J gene: TRBJ1-5

CDR3 DNA: TGTGCCTGGAACCCTCCCGGGACATCCTACGAGCAGTACTTC
CDR3 protein: CAWNPPGTSYEQYF
V gene: TRBV30
D gene: -
clone size: -
J gene: TRBJ2-7

CDR3 DNA: TGTGCCAGCAGCCTCGGCACCGGGGAGCTGTTTTTT
CDR3 protein: CASSLGTGELFF
V gene: TRBV3-1/TRBV3-2
D gene: -
clone size: once
J gene: TRBJ2-2

CDR3 DNA: TGTGCCAGCTCACCACCTAGCGGGAGGGCCGATGAGCAGTTCTTC
CDR3 protein: CASSPPSGRADEQFF
V gene: TRBV18
D gene: TRBD2
clone size: few
J gene: TRBJ2-1

CDR3 DNA: TGTGCCAGCATTATTCAGGGGGCTGGGGAAAAACTGTTTTTT
CDR3 protein: CASIIQGAGEKLFF
V gene: TRBV6-5
D gene: TRBD1
clone size: -
J gene: TRBJ1-4

CDR3 DNA: TGTGCCAGCAGTTCTGTCGCGGGAGGGGCCGGGGAGCTGTTTTTT
CDR3 protein: CASSSVAGGAGELFF
V gene: TRBV6-2/TRBV6-3
D gene: TRBD2
clone size: -
J gene: TRBJ2-2

CDR3 DNA: TGTGCCAGCAGTTACTTGGGGGGTAGGGAGACCCAGTACTTC
CDR3 protein: CASSYLGGRETQYF
V gene: TRBV6-5
D gene: -
clone size: -
J gene: TRBJ2-5

CDR3 DNA: TGTGCCAGCAGCTTAGCAGGGGGGGGTCAGCCCCAGCATTTT
CDR3 protein: CASSLAGGGQPQHF
V gene: TRBV7-2
D gene: -
clone size: once
J gene: TRBJ1-5

CDR3 DNA: TGTGCCAGCAGTTTCAGTTTGCACACTGAAGCTTTCTTT
CDR3 protein: CASSFSLHTEAFF
V gene: TRBV27
D gene: -
clone size: -
J gene: TRBJ1-1

CDR3 DNA: TGTGCCATGAGGCCCGGGACACATAATTGGGACGATGAGCAGTTCTTC
CDR3 protein: CAMRPGTHNWDDEQFF
V gene: TRBV10-3
D gene: -
clone size: few
J gene: TRBJ2-1

CDR3 DNA: TGTGCCAGCAGCGTCGGGAGTAATGAAAAACTGTTTTTT
CDR3 protein: CASSVGSNEKLFF
V gene: TRBV7-2
D gene: -
clone size: -
J gene: TRBJ1-4

CDR3 DNA: TGTGCCAGCAGCCCAATCGGGGGGGCGGGCGGCTACACCTTC
CDR3 protein: CASSPIGGAGGYTF
V gene: TRBV5-5
D gene: -
clone size: -
J gene: TRBJ1-2

CDR3 DNA: TGTGCCAGCAGCCGTCGCGGGGTCCGCCTAAGCACCCTCCACTTT
CDR3 protein: CASSRRGVRLSTLHF
V gene: TRBV27
D gene: -
clone size: few
J gene: TRBJ1-6

CDR3 DNA: TGTGCCAGCAGCCCCGGGACAGGGAGCCCAATGGCTTTCTTT
CDR3 protein: CASSPGTGSPMAFF
V gene: TRBV7-3
D gene: TRBD1
clone size: -
J gene: TRBJ1-1

CDR3 DNA: TGTGCCAGCAGCCGCGATCGGGACAGGGTACGCGAGCAGTACTTC
CDR3 protein: CASSRDRDRVREQYF
V gene: TRBV9
D gene: TRBD1
clone size: few
J gene: TRBJ2-7

CDR3 DNA: TGTGCCACCGGAAACAGGGATAGCAATCAGCCCCAGCATTTT
CDR3 protein: CATGNRDSNQPQHF
V gene: TRBV15
D gene: -
clone size: -
J gene: TRBJ1-5

CDR3 DNA: TGCGCCAGCAGCTTGGTGGCTGAGGATTCACCCCTCCACTTT
CDR3 protein: CASSLVAEDSPLHF
V gene: TRBV5-1
D gene: -
clone size: -
J gene: TRBJ1-6

CDR3 DNA: TGTGCCACCCATGGACTAGTCGGTCGGGAGCAGTTCTTC
CDR3 protein: CATHGLVGREQFF
V gene: TRBV19
D gene: TRBD2
clone size: -
J gene: TRBJ2-1

CDR3 DNA: TGTGCCAGCAGCTTGGATGGGACAGGGGGCACGTACCAGTACTTC
CDR3 protein: CASSLDGTGGTYQYF
V gene: TRBV5-6
D gene: TRBD1
clone size: -
J gene: TRBJ2-5

CDR3 DNA: TGCGCCAGCAGCCCAAGCGGCTCCCAAGAGACCCAGTACTTC
CDR3 protein: CASSPSGSQETQYF
V gene: TRBV5-1
D gene: -
clone size: -
J gene: TRBJ2-5

CDR3 DNA: TGTGCCAGCAGTTTATCGCATCAGGAACTAGCGGGTTCTAGCTCCTACGAGCAGTACTTC
CDR3 protein: CASSLSHQELAGSSSYEQYF
V gene: TRBV27
D gene: TRBD2
clone size: -
J gene: TRBJ2-7

CDR3 DNA: TGTGCCAGCAGTGAAGCGCAGAGGGGACATGGGGCTTTCTTT
CDR3 protein: CASSEAQRGHGAFF
V gene: TRBV2
D gene: -
clone size: -
J gene: TRBJ1-1

CDR3 DNA: TGCGCCAGCAGCCAAGATTCGGGGGTTTCCCTTGAGACCCAGTACTTC
CDR3 protein: CASSQDSGVSLETQYF
V gene: TRBV4-3
D gene: -
clone size: -
J gene: TRBJ2-5

CDR3 DNA: TGTGCCAGCAGTTTACCCCGGGGGCAGGGGGGACTGAGGCGCTATGGCTACACCTTC
CDR3 protein: CASSLPRGQGGLRRYGYTF
V gene: TRBV28
D gene: TRBD1
clone size: few
J gene: TRBJ1-2

CDR3 DNA: TGTGCCAGCAGTACCCCCCCATCGACAGGGAGATGGGATGTCTCTGGGGCCAACGTCCTGACTTTC
CDR3 protein: CASSTPPSTGRWDVSGANVLTF
V gene: TRBV27
D gene: TRBD1
clone size: -
J gene: TRBJ2-6

CDR3 DNA: TGTGCCAGCAGCTTGAACACAGGGGGCGCGGGCACTGAAGCTTTCTTT
CDR3 protein: CASSLNTGGAGTEAFF
V gene: TRBV5-4
D gene: TRBD1
clone size: -
J gene: TRBJ1-1

CDR3 DNA: TGCGCCAGCAGCCAAGATGGCGGAGGGACAGGGAGTTCACCCCTCCACTTT
CDR3 protein: CASSQDGGGTGSSPLHF
V gene: TRBV4-3
D gene: TRBD1
clone size: -
J gene: TRBJ1-6

CDR3 DNA: TGTGCCAGCAGTTCCAACGCGGGGTTAGGCTACACCTTC
CDR3 protein: CASSSNAGLGYTF
V gene: TRBV7-3
D gene: -
clone size: -
J gene: TRBJ1-2

CDR3 DNA: TGTGCCAGCAGCTTATGGCAACAGGGCCCTAACACTGAAGCTTTCTTT
CDR3 protein: CASSLWQQGPNTEAFF
V gene: TRBV7-3
D gene: -
clone size: -
J gene: TRBJ1-1

CDR3 DNA: TGTGCCAGTAGTATAGCGGGAGCCGTATACAATGAGCAGTTCTTC
CDR3 protein: CASSIAGAVYNEQFF
V gene: TRBV19
D gene: -
clone size: -
J gene: TRBJ2-1

CDR3 DNA: TGTGCCAGCAGCCCCCCGTACGGGGGATTCTATGGCTACACCTTC
CDR3 protein: CASSPPYGGFYGYTF
V gene: TRBV5-6
D gene: -
clone size: -
J gene: TRBJ1-2

CDR3 DNA: TGCGCCAGCAGCAGGGGGTTCAACACTGAAGCTTTCTTT
CDR3 protein: CASSRGFNTEAFF
V gene: TRBV5-1
D gene: -
clone size: -
J gene: TRBJ1-1

CDR3 DNA: TGTGCCAGCAGCGACGGACAGGGGAGGGAAGCTTTCTTT
CDR3 protein: CASSDGQGREAFF
V gene: TRBV6-5
D gene: TRBD1
clone size: -
J gene: TRBJ1-1

CDR3 DNA: TGTGCCAGCGGGGAGGCAGGCGTCTATGGCTACACCTTC
CDR3 protein: CASGEAGVYGYTF
V gene: TRBV7-3
D gene: -
clone size: -
J gene: TRBJ1-2

CDR3 DNA: TGTGCCAGCAGTCCCCTCGGGACAGGGACACAACGCTTATATGGCTACACCTTC
CDR3 protein: CASSPLGTGTQRLYGYTF
V gene: TRBV3-1/TRBV3-2
D gene: TRBD1
clone size: -
J gene: TRBJ1-2

CDR3 DNA: TGTGCCAGCAGTTCTCCGGGACTAGCGGGCACAGATACGCAGTATTTT
CDR3 protein: CASSSPGLAGTDTQYF
V gene: TRBV28
D gene: TRBD2
clone size: -
J gene: TRBJ2-3

CDR3 DNA: TGTGCCAGCAGGGGACAGGTGGACACTGAAGCTTTCTTT
CDR3 protein: CASRGQVDTEAFF
V gene: TRBV6-6
D gene: TRBD1
clone size: -
J gene: TRBJ1-1

CDR3 DNA: TGCAGCGTTGAACCCAGCAGGGGGCTGAGCACTGAAGCTTTCTTT
CDR3 protein: CSVEPSRGLSTEAFF
V gene: TRBV29-1
D gene: TRBD1
clone size: -
J gene: TRBJ1-1

CDR3 DNA: TGTGCCAGCTCACCCGACAGGAACTATGGCTACACCTTC
CDR3 protein: CASSPDRNYGYTF
V gene: TRBV18
D gene: -
clone size: -
J gene: TRBJ1-2

CDR3 DNA: TGTGCCACCAGTGATTTGCGACAGGGAAATGAGCAGTTCTTC
CDR3 protein: CATSDLRQGNEQFF
V gene: TRBV24-1
D gene: TRBD1
clone size: -
J gene: TRBJ2-1

CDR3 DNA: TGTGCCAGCAGCCTAAGCGGGTGGACACCTAATGAAAAACTGTTTTTT
CDR3 protein: CASSLSGWTPNEKLFF
V gene: TRBV28
D gene: -
clone size: once
J gene: TRBJ1-4

CDR3 DNA: TGTGCCAGCAGCGCCTCCCCCGGGGGGTACAATGAGCAGTTCTTC
CDR3 protein: CASSASPGGYNEQFF
V gene: TRBV9
D gene: TRBD2
clone size: -
J gene: TRBJ2-1

CDR3 DNA: TGCAGCGTTGAAAAGGGGGCAGGACCCTACAGGGGGACCCAGTACTTC
CDR3 protein: CSVEKGAGPYRGTQYF
V gene: TRBV29-1
D gene: TRBD1
clone size: -
J gene: TRBJ2-5

CDR3 DNA: TGTGCCACCAGTGATTCGACTGAAGCTTTCTTT
CDR3 protein: CATSDSTEAFF
V gene: TRBV24-1
D gene: -
clone size: once
J gene: TRBJ1-1

CDR3 DNA: TGTGCCAGCAGCAATCGACTCGGACTAGCGGACCCCACAGATACGCAGTATTTT
CDR3 protein: CASSNRLGLADPTDTQYF
V gene: TRBV21-1
D gene: -
clone size: few
J gene: TRBJ2-3

CDR3 DNA: TGTGCCAGCAGTAGGGACAGGGCGAACACTGAAGCTTTCTTT
CDR3 protein: CASSRDRANTEAFF
V gene: TRBV6-5
D gene: TRBD1
clone size: -
J gene: TRBJ1-1

CDR3 DNA: TGTGCCTGGAGTGTACTAAGGGGGGGTTCACCCCTCCACTTT
CDR3 protein: CAWSVLRGGSPLHF
V gene: TRBV30
D gene: -
clone size: -
J gene: TRBJ1-6

CDR3 DNA: TGTGCCAGCAGTGACAGAAAGTGGTATGGCTACACCTTC
CDR3 protein: CASSDRKWYGYTF
V gene: TRBV6-2/TRBV6-3
D gene: -
clone size: few
J gene: TRBJ1-2

CDR3 DNA: TGTGCCAGCAGCTTGCGGTTTCCGGGAGGGTCTGGAAACACCATATATTTT
CDR3 protein: CASSLRFPGGSGNTIYF
V gene: TRBV5-5
D gene: -
clone size: -
J gene: TRBJ1-3